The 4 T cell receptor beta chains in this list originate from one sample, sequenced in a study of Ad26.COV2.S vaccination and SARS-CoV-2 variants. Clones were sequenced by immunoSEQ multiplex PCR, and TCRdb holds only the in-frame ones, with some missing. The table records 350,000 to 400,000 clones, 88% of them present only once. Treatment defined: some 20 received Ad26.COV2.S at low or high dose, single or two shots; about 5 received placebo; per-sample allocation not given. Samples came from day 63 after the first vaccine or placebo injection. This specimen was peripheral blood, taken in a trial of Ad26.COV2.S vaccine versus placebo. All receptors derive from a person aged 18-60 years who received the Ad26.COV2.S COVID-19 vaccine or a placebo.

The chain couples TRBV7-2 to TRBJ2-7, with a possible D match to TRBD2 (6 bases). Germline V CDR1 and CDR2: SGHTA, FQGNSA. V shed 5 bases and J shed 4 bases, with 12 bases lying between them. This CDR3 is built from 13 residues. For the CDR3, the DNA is TGTGCCAGCAGCCAATCGGGAGTGTACGAGCAGTACTTC. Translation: CASSQSGVYEQYF.

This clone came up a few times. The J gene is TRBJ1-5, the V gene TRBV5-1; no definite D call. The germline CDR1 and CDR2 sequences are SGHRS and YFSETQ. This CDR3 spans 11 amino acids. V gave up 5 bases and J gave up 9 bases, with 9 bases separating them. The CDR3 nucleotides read TGCGCCAGCAGTACGGGTATGCCCCAGCATTTT. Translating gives CASSTGMPQHF.

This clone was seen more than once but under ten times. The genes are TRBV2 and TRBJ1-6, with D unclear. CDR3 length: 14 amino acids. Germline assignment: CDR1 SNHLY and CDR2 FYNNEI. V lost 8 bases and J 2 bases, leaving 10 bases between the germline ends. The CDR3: CASDTTTYNSPLHF. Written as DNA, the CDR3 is TGTGCCAGCGACACGACAACCTATAATTCACCCCTCCACTTT.

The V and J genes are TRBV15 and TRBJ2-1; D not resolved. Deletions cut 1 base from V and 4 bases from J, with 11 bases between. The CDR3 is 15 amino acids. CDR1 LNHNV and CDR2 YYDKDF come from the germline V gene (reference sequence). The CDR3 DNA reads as TGTGCCACCAGCAGAGGGTTACCCCCTTACAATGAGCAGTTCTTC. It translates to CATSRGLPPYNEQFF.